The 21 T cell receptor beta chains reported below all come from one sample, sequenced in a study of human T cells and chemical hapten exposure. Researchers extracted total RNA from unfractionated whole blood. The library tagged each cDNA molecule with unique molecular identifiers. A single record per CDR3 protein comes from TCRdb applying MiXCR to the reads. The table records about 120,000 distinct CDR3 sequences, less than 10% of them present only once. Sequencing was carried out using whole blood. These receptors came from a human donor in good health. Some clones in this sample may be carry-over from other donors' samples.

This clonotype occurred many times. The chain links TRBV4-1 to TRBJ1-6; D gene unclear. This CDR3 has 17 amino acids. Germline V gene data show CDR1 as MGHRA and CDR2 as YSYEKL. V was clipped by 0 bases and J by 5 bases, with 14 bases between them. CDR3 in DNA: TGCGCCAGCAGCCAAGATGGGCGGGGAAGTGATAATTCACCCCTCCACTTT. It encodes CASSQDGRGSDNSPLHF.

This clonotype was detected many times. J is TRBJ1-2 and V is TRBV7-9; a weak D match, TRBD1 (6 bases). Trimming cost V 6 bases and J 11 bases, with 16 bases left between them. CDR1 and CDR2 from the germline V gene are SEHNR and FQNEAQ (reference sequence). The CDR3 runs 12 residues. CDR3 DNA: TGTGCCAGCAGTCCTCTTGGACAGCATTACACCTTC. Translation: CASSPLGQHYTF.

There are a few counts of this clonotype. The chain's CDR3 is CASSFYSRPSNYGYTF. In nucleotides, the CDR3 is TGTGCCAGCAGTTTTTACAGTCGTCCCTCTAACTATGGCTACACCTTC. The V call is TRBV28, the J call TRBJ1-2; the D is unclear. The V and J ends lost 3 bases and 0 bases respectively, with 14 bases between them. The V gene's germline CDR1 is MDHEN and CDR2 SYDVKM. This CDR3 region has 16 residues.

This clonotype has a handful of counts. The CDR3 sequence: CASSQDGTAPQETQYF. The CDR3 DNA follows: TGCGCCAGCAGCCAAGACGGGACAGCCCCCCAAGAGACCCAGTACTTC. The chain links TRBV4-3 to TRBJ2-5; 7 bases are shared with TRBD1. Germline CDR1 is LGHNA and CDR2 is YSLEER. The CDR3 spans 16 residues. The trim removed 0 bases at V and 1 base at J, leaving 5 bases unmatched.

This CDR3 is CASNPSGTSLAKNIQYF. CDR3 nucleotides: TGTGCCAGCAATCCCTCCGGGACCTCTTTAGCCAAAAACATTCAGTACTTC. The V gene is TRBV6-6, the J gene TRBJ2-4; D is perhaps TRBD1 or TRBD2 (5 bases each). CDR1 MNHNY and CDR2 SVGAGI come from the germline V gene (reference sequence). The length of the CDR3 is 17 residues. The V gene lost 7 bases and the J gene lost 0 bases, with 19 bases spanning the gap.

This clonotype has at least ten counts. J is TRBJ1-1 and V is TRBV9; possibly TRBD1 for D (5 bases). From germline, CDR1 is SGDLS and CDR2 YYNGEE. The length of the CDR3 is 15 residues. V lost 3 bases and J 1 base, leaving 13 bases between the germline ends. The CDR3 is CASSAPGPQNTEAFF. The CDR3 coding sequence is TGTGCCAGCAGCGCACCGGGACCCCAGAACACTGAAGCTTTCTTT.

The rearrangement links TRBV3-1 to TRBJ2-4; 12 nucleotides agree with TRBD2. CDR3 length: 15 amino acids. The J segment lost 11 bases and the V segment lost 4 bases, leaving 9 bases of the junction unmatched. The V gene's germline CDR1 is LGHDT and CDR2 YNNKEL (reference sequence). The CDR3 bases are TGTGCCAGCAGCCTTGGAACTAGCGGGGGGCAAGTTCAGTACTTC. Translated: CASSLGTSGGQVQYF.

The chain carries TRBV27 and TRBJ1-5; D not certain. The CDR3 length is 15 residues. CDR1 is MNHEY, CDR2 SMNVEV, per germline (reference sequence). V lost 0 bases and J lost 0, with 6 bases in between. CDR3 sequence: CASSLSRNSNQPQHF. In DNA, the CDR3 is TGTGCCAGCAGTTTATCGCGGAATAGCAATCAGCCCCAGCATTTT.

In its sample, this clonotype was seen a few times. The rearrangement joins TRBV20-1 to TRBJ2-3, with D possibly being TRBD1 (6 bases). The length of the CDR3 is 13 residues. Germline V gene sequence: CDR1 DFQATT, CDR2 SNEGSKA (reference sequence). The V gene lost 3 bases and the J gene lost 7 bases, with 14 bases spanning the gap. For the CDR3, the DNA is TGCAGTGCTAGTAACAGGGTCCCGTATACGCAGTATTTT. Protein: CSASNRVPYTQYF.

This clonotype showed up many times. The rearrangement joins TRBV6-2 or TRBV6-3 to TRBJ1-1, with TRBD1 as a possible D gene (6 bases). This CDR3 comprises 14 residues. The germline V gene has CDR1 MNHEY and CDR2 SVGEGT. The V end lost 6 bases, the J end lost 4 bases, and 15 bases lay between the germline ends. CDR3 residues: CASSNTRGTTEAFF. DNA for the CDR3: TGTGCCAGCAGCAACACCAGGGGAACCACTGAAGCTTTCTTT.

There are many counts of this clonotype. The chain uses TRBV11-2 and TRBJ1-1; 8 bases match TRBD1. The CDR3 covers 15 residues. Germline V gene sequence: CDR1 SGHAT, CDR2 FQNNGV. Germline trimming cut 4 bases from V and 2 bases from J; bases unmatched to any gene: 6. The CDR3 is CASSSRTGINTEAFF. In nucleotides, the CDR3 is TGTGCCAGCAGCTCCCGGACAGGGATCAACACTGAAGCTTTCTTT.

This clonotype was recorded a few times. The chain recombines TRBV7-6 with TRBJ2-7; 9 nucleotides agree with TRBD1. Germline loops: CDR1 SGHVS, CDR2 FNYEAQ. Losses at the gene ends were 1 base for V and 12 bases for J; bases not matched to a gene: 10. The CDR3 is made up of 14 amino acids. The CDR3 region has the DNA TGTGCCAGCAGCTTAGACCCGGGACAGGGAGGAAGGTACTTC. This translates into CASSLDPGQGGRYF.

This clonotype came up many times. The chain carries TRBV4-2 and TRBJ1-3; TRBD1 matches at 8 bases. With V trimmed by 0 bases and J by 3 bases, 4 bases remained unmatched. This CDR3 is built from 16 residues. The germline gives CDR1 LGHNA, CDR2 YNFKEQ. The DNA of the CDR3 is TGTGCCAGCAGCCAAGAAATAGGACAGGGTGGAAACACCATATATTTT. This encodes CASSQEIGQGGNTIYF.

This clonotype was found many times. The rearrangement uses TRBV20-1 and TRBJ2-5, with D perhaps matching TRBD2 (5 bases). The germline gives CDR1 DFQATT, CDR2 SNEGSKA (reference sequence). The CDR3 covers 11 residues. Trimming cost V 7 bases and J 5 bases, with 11 bases left between them. The CDR3 here is CSGGSAETQYF. In DNA, the CDR3 is TGCAGTGGAGGGAGCGCGGAGACCCAGTACTTC.

There are many counts of this clonotype. The rearrangement links TRBV7-2 to TRBJ2-3; D call uncertain. The V and J ends lost 5 bases and 0 bases respectively, with 6 bases between them. The CDR3 has 13 residues. Germline-derived CDR1 and CDR2 are SGHTA and FQGNSA. CDR3 protein: CASSRGSTDTQYF. DNA for the CDR3: TGTGCCAGCAGCCGAGGAAGCACAGATACGCAGTATTTT.

This chain uses TRBV10-3 with TRBJ1-1; D is possibly TRBD1 (5 bases). The CDR3 extends over 15 amino acids. The V gene's germline CDR1 is ENHRY and CDR2 SYGVKD. V was clipped by 0 bases and J by 4 bases, with 12 bases between them. CDR3 amino acids: CAISESMGEGTEAFF. The CDR3 nucleotides are TGTGCCATCAGTGAGTCGATGGGGGAGGGCACTGAAGCTTTCTTT.

The V and J genes are TRBV5-1 and TRBJ2-7, with D tentatively TRBD1 or TRBD2 (6 bases each). In germline, CDR1 is SGHRS, CDR2 YFSETQ. V lost 4 bases and J lost 3, with 17 bases in between. The CDR3 runs 15 residues. CDR3 nucleotides: TGCGCCAGCAGCCCCGGCGCGGGACAAAACTACGAGCAGTACTTC. Protein product: CASSPGAGQNYEQYF.

V gene TRBV11-2 combines with J gene TRBJ1-6, with no clear D. The CDR3 totals 13 residues. V was cut by 7 bases and J by 13 bases, with 17 bases left in between. Germline CDR1 is SGHAT and CDR2 is FQNNGV. CDR3 nucleotide sequence: TGTGCCAGCACCCCTCATGAATGGGGTCCCCTCCACTTT. Encoded protein: CASTPHEWGPLHF.

This clonotype was observed a few times. The gene calls are TRBV6-5 and TRBJ2-7; unclear D gene. V was pared by 6 bases and J by 7 bases, with 19 bases between. This CDR3 has 14 amino acids. Germline-derived CDR1 and CDR2 are MNHEY and SVGAGI. CDR3 residues: CASRRAQARLEQYF. The CDR3 bases are TGTGCCAGCAGGAGAGCTCAAGCCCGTTTGGAGCAGTACTTC.

In this sample, this clonotype turned up many times. V usage is TRBV7-2 and J usage is TRBJ1-5; D is uncertain. The CDR3 loop spans 15 amino acids. The germline V gene has CDR1 SGHTA and CDR2 FQGNSA. Trimming stripped 1 base from V and 7 bases from J, with 14 bases between. For the CDR3, the DNA is TGTGCCAGCAGCTTAGGGTCGGGGTTGGGGCAGCCCCAGCATTTT. Translated: CASSLGSGLGQPQHF.

The CDR3 DNA follows: TGCAGTGCCCAGACCGGGACTAGCGATGGGTACAATGAGCAGTTCTTC. Translation: CSAQTGTSDGYNEQFF. The genes are TRBV20-1 and TRBJ2-1; the match to TRBD2 covers 10 bases. With V trimmed by 6 bases and J by 4 bases, 12 bases remained unmatched. In germline, CDR1 is DFQATT, CDR2 SNEGSKA (reference sequence). The CDR3 is 16 amino acids.